The clone carrying this T cell receptor beta chain was detected once. Its cognate antigen is unknown. Since a much larger clone is just one base distant, this may be a read error. This entry is derived from a study of blood T cells in healthy people across ages. CDR3 length equals 14 residues. Trimming cost V 4 bases and J 4 bases, with 13 bases left between them. Looked up from germline, CDR1 is LGHNT and CDR2 is FRNRAP. General study points: Total diversity from one million sequenced T cells was likely underestimated.

The authors ran a second PCR of about 6 to 11 cycles using a sample-barcoded 5' primer and a J-beta primer mix. TCRdb fed the 5' RACE reads into MiXCR, producing one record per CDR3 protein. This sample has roughly 650,000 distinct CDR3 sequences, with approximately 31% found just once. Samples each had at least 6 micrograms of total RNA extracted. This receptor was taken from a woman of 80 years or more in good health. Specimen: blood. This sequence joins TRBV12-5 and TRBJ1-2; D gene ambiguous. As DNA, the CDR3 is TGTGCTAGTGGTTGGACGGACGGGTTCTATGGCTACACCTTC. Amino acid sequence: CASGWTDGFYGYTF.